Sequencing of this T cell receptor beta chain was carried out in a study of control samples from healthy donors and cancer patients (dated by TCRdb to about 2020). Library construction relied on the immunoSEQ multiplex PCR assay. Held by TCRdb, this immuneACCESS table contains in-frame sequences only and omits some clones. Under half of the omission traces to an unresolved V gene where checked; the cause of the rest is unknown. The table for this sample lists around 180,000 clones; 90% to 95% of them were counted only once. The ten top clones hold 1.2% to 1.5% of the sample. Turning to this clone: No antigen is known for it. Base qualities are not provided; no much larger clone lies one nucleotide away.

Sequenced sample: blood. This receptor was identified in a woman aged 18-30 years in good health.

The nucleotide sequence is TGTGCCAGCAGCCCACCCGGGACATCCACCTACGAGCAGTACTTC. This sequence encodes CASSPPGTSTYEQYF. The chain uses TRBV5-6 and TRBJ2-7, with TRBD1 tentatively as D gene (6 bases match). Including the terminal cysteine and phenylalanine, the CDR3 comprises 15 residues. Solely the CDR3 DNA is kept, with 45 bases framed from the first base. The V and J ends are trimmed by 4 bases and 2 bases, leaving 16 bases between them. The germline V gene provides CDR1 SGHDT and CDR2 YYEEEE.